This TCR beta chain derives from a study of blood T cells in healthy people across ages. General study results and limits: Significant beta diversity loss was already apparent by age approximately 36, declining roughly linearly. In long-lived donors, naive CD4+ cell counts and diversity exceeded those of aged donors.

There were healthy Caucasian individuals from Russia, aged about 6 to 100, serving as donors. Germline CDR1 and CDR2: SGHDN and FVKESK. The V end was cut by 0 bases, the J end by 7 bases, with 15 bases between. The CDR3 spans 15 residues. This clonotype was detected once. The target antigen is unknown. Primers used in a second PCR of about 6 to 11 cycles were a sample-barcoded 5' primer and a J-beta primer mix. TCRdb re-called the 5' RACE reads with MiXCR, one entry per CDR3 protein. The data show over 700,000 distinct CDR3 sequences, with roughly 50% seen just once and under 50% held by the top ten. The sequenced sample consisted of blood. The receptor was derived from a man at least 80 years old in good health. The chain joins TRBV14 to TRBJ2-5; D gene uncertain. DNA of the CDR3: TGTGCCAGCAGCCAAGATGGTCGGGCCGCCGGGACCCAGTACTTC. This codes for CASSQDGRAAGTQYF. Full variable domain (remainder filled in from reference TRBV14 and TRBJ2-5): EAGVTQFPSHSVIEKGQTVTLRCDPISGHDNLYWYRRVMGKEIKFLLHFVKESKQDESGMPNNRFLAERTGGTYSTLKVQPAELEDSGVYFCASSQDGRAAGTQYFGPGTRLLVL.